What follows describes a single T cell receptor (beta chain). This sample was included in a study of control samples from healthy donors and cancer patients. Only in-frame clones appear in the TCRdb table, and some are missing; sequencing was by immunoSEQ multiplex PCR. The repertoire consists of roughly 120,000 clones, with roughly nine tenths occurring once and the leading ten covering less than 1.5%. CDR3 length equals 12 residues. Germline V lookup: CDR1 SEHNR, CDR2 FQNEAQ (reference sequence). With 1 base removed from V and 4 bases from J, the gap between germline ends came to 2 bases. The TCR sequence derives from a woman aged 50 to 65 with colorectal cancer. The rearrangement joins TRBV7-9 to TRBJ1-5; no clear D gene. Sequenced sample: PBMCs. In nucleotides, the CDR3 is TGTGCCAGCAGCTTAGAGAATCAGCCCCAGCATTTT. It is translated as CASSLENQPQHF.